These T cell receptor beta chains were read from a single sample in a study of neurological immune-mediated disorders. TCRdb redid the calling of the 5' RACE reads with MiXCR, one entry per CDR3 protein. The table lists tens of thousands of distinct CDR3 sequences, more than 5% of them singletons. Sequencing was carried out using CD4+ T cells from blood. Source of these receptors: a young woman with multiple sclerosis. Each CDR3 is given with its conserved first and last residue. A D gene is named only where the DNA matches it firmly. The size of a clone is reported for some rows only, either as once, few or many, or as a class for expanded clones.

few,.,TRBV30,TRBJ2-5,TGTGCCTGGAAACGGGCCTCCCAAGAGACCCAGTACTTC,CAWKRASQETQYF
many,.,TRBV10-3,TRBJ2-5,TGTGCCATCAGTGAGTCTCGTCAGACCCAAGAGACCCAGTACTTC,CAISESRQTQETQYF
few,TRBD1,TRBV29-1,TRBJ1-2,TGCAGCGCTCAGGGGGCAGTGTCTTATGGCTACACCTTC,CSAQGAVSYGYTF
many,.,TRBV7-8,TRBJ2-5,TGTGCCAGCAGCCGTATGGAGACCCAGTACTTC,CASSRMETQYF
many,.,TRBV9,TRBJ1-3,TGTGCCAGCAGCGTAGAAGCTGCTGGAAACACCATATATTTT,CASSVEAAGNTIYF
few,TRBD1,TRBV9,TRBJ1-2,TGTGCCAGCAGCGAGACAGGGAATGGCTACACCTTC,CASSETGNGYTF
many,.,TRBV5-1,TRBJ1-1,TGCGCCAGCAGCCCCGTACAGGGCGCGGGCACTGAAGCTTTCTTT,CASSPVQGAGTEAFF
many,.,TRBV9,TRBJ1-2,TGTGCCAGCAGCCCCCAGACCGCTTCTTATGGCTACACCTTC,CASSPQTASYGYTF
.,.,TRBV7-9,TRBJ2-2,TGTGCCAGCAGCTTGACTGTTCAGCTCCCCGGGGAGCTGTTTTTT,CASSLTVQLPGELFF
many,TRBD1,TRBV6-2/TRBV6-3,TRBJ2-7,TGTGCCAGCAGTCCGTCGGGGACAGGGAGATACTACGAGCAGTACTTC,CASSPSGTGRYYEQYF
many,.,TRBV5-6,TRBJ2-7,TGTGCCAGCAGCATCCGACAGGGAGGCCAGTACTTC,CASSIRQGGQYF
many,.,TRBV5-1,TRBJ1-1,TGCGCCAGCAGCTTGGGCGGGGGGCAAGCTTTCTTT,CASSLGGGQAFF
many,.,TRBV21-1,TRBJ1-5,TGTGCCAGCAGCAAAGCGGGCAGGGTGGAGACACAGCCCCAGCATTTT,CASSKAGRVETQPQHF
many,.,TRBV10-2,TRBJ1-1,TGCGCCAGCAGTGCCTTTACCCCGTATCCTGAAGCTTTCTTT,CASSAFTPYPEAFF
many,TRBD1,TRBV5-5,TRBJ1-5,TGTGCCAGCAGCCGGGACAGGGGTAGCAATCAGCCCCAGCATTTT,CASSRDRGSNQPQHF
few,.,TRBV11-1,TRBJ2-3,TGTGCCAGCAGCTTTCTTCGAGGTATCACAGATACGCAGTATTTT,CASSFLRGITDTQYF
many,.,TRBV28,TRBJ2-4,TGTGCCAGCAGTTTAACCCCACAGGCCCCTAGAGTCAAAAACATTCAGTACTTC,CASSLTPQAPRVKNIQYF
many,TRBD1,TRBV20-1,TRBJ2-7,TGCAGTGCTCCCAGACAGGGGAGTTCCTACGAGCAGTACTTC,CSAPRQGSSYEQYF
many,.,TRBV5-1,TRBJ2-1,TGCGCCAGCAGCTTGGCGGAGCTACTCAATGAGCAGTTCTTC,CASSLAELLNEQFF
many,.,TRBV28,TRBJ2-7,TGTGCCACCAGTCCCTTTCGGATAACCACCTACGAGCAGTACTTC,CATSPFRITTYEQYF
many,.,TRBV5-1,TRBJ2-5,TGCGCCAGCAGCCCCGAGCAAGAGACCCAGTACTTC,CASSPEQETQYF
many,.,TRBV15,TRBJ1-5,TGTGCCACCAGTAAGGAGCAGGGCAACAATCAGCCCCAGCATTTT,CATSKEQGNNQPQHF
many,.,TRBV29-1,TRBJ2-5,TGCAGCGTGGGCATCCGGGAGACCCAGTACTTC,CSVGIRETQYF
many,.,TRBV5-6,TRBJ2-1,TGTGCCAGCAGCGGTGGACCCCTCTCCTACAATGAGCAGTTCTTC,CASSGGPLSYNEQFF
many,.,TRBV5-1,TRBJ2-4,TGCGCCAGCAGCTTGGTCGGAGCCAAAAACATTCAGTACTTC,CASSLVGAKNIQYF
.,TRBD1,TRBV29-1,TRBJ1-1,TGCAGCGTAGAGACAGGGGGCGGTGCTTTCTTT,CSVETGGGAFF
many,.,TRBV14,TRBJ1-1,TGTGCCAGCAGCCCGACCCTTAGAGCCCAAGCTTTCTTT,CASSPTLRAQAFF
many,.,TRBV6-5,TRBJ1-4,TGTGCCAGCAGGGAACGGGGAGGAGGAAAGGAAAAACTGTTTTTT,CASRERGGGKEKLFF
many,.,TRBV5-1,TRBJ1-1,TGCGCCAGCAGCGGAACGGGACACTTGAACACTGAAGCTTTCTTT,CASSGTGHLNTEAFF
many,TRBD1,TRBV14,TRBJ2-5,TGTGCCAGCAGCCAAGGGACAGGGTGGACCCAAGAGACCCAGTACTTC,CASSQGTGWTQETQYF
many,.,TRBV29-1,TRBJ2-2,TGCAGCGCGTGGGTACAGGGGAACACCGGGGAGCTGTTTTTT,CSAWVQGNTGELFF
many,TRBD1,TRBV9,TRBJ1-2,TGTGCCAGCAGCACCCGGGACAGCCCTTTTGGCTACACCTTC,CASSTRDSPFGYTF